This TCR beta chain is drawn from a study of blood T cell repertoires in COVID-19. Study as a whole: Both acute and convalescent COVID-19 samples were obtained from the United States, Italy and Spain.

This clone was detected a few times. Some clones are missing from TCRdb's copy, which holds only in-frame ones; the method was immunoSEQ multiplex PCR. Among approximately 200,000 clones listed, 87% were seen once. The participants were between about 18 and 89 years old and came from roughly 24 US areas. Participant-reported clinical history was the basis for cohort assignment. Germline CDR1 reads MNHEY; CDR2 reads SVGAGI. V was cut by 6 bases and J by 1 base, with 10 bases left in between. The CDR3 is made up of 14 amino acids. The chain joins TRBV6-5 to TRBJ1-5; D unresolved. This TCR came from a man between 18 and 35 years old with acute COVID-19. Sequencing was performed on PBMCs or T cells enriched from blood (not recorded which). Written as DNA, the CDR3 is TGTGCCAGCAGGTTATACTGGAGCAATCAGCCCCAGCATTTT. It specifies CASRLYWSNQPQHF.